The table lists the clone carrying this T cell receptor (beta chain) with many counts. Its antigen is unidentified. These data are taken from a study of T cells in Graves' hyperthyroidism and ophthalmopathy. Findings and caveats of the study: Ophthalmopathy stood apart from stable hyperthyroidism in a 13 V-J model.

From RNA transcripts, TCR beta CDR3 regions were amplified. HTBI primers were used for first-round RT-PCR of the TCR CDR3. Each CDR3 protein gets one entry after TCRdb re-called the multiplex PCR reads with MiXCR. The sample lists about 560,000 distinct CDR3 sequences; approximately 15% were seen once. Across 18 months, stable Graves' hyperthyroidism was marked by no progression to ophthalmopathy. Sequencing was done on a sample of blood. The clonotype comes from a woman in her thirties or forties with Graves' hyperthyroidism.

The CDR3 reads CASSSYEAFF. CDR3 sequence (DNA): TGTGCCAGCAGTTCTTATGAAGCTTTCTTT. V gene TRBV2 combines with J gene TRBJ1-1, with D uncertain. Trimming stripped 5 bases from V and 7 bases from J, with 5 bases between. CDR1 and CDR2 (germline): SNHLY, FYNNEI. The CDR3 extends over 10 amino acids. Based on the CDR3 plus reference TRBV2 and TRBJ1-1, the full variable domain is EPEVTQTPSHQVTQMGQEVILRCVPISNHLYFYWYRQILGQKVEFLVSFYNNEISEKSEIFDDQFSVERPDGSNFTLKIRSTKLEDSAMYFCASSSYEAFFGQGTRLTVV.